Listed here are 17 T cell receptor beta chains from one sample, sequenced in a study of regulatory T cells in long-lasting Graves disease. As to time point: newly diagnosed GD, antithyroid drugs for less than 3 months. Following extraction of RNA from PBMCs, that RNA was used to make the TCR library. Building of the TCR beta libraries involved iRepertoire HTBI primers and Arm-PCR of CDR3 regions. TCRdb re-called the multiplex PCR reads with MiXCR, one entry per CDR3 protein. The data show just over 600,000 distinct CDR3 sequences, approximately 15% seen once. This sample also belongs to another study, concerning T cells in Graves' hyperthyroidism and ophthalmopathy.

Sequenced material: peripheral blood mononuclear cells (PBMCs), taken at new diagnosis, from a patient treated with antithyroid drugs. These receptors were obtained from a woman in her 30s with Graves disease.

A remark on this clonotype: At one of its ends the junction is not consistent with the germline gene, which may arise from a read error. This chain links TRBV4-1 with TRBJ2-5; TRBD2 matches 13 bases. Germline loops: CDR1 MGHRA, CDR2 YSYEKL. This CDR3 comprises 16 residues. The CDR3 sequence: CASSQGLAGDLETQYF. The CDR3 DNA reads TGTGCCAGCAGCCAAGGACTAGCGGGAGATTTGGAGACCCAGTACTTC.

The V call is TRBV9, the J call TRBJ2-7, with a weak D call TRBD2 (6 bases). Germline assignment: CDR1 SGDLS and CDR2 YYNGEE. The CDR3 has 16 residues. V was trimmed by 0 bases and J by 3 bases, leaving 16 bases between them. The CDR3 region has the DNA TGTGCCAGCAGCGTAGGTGGAGGGCAGGGCGACTACGAGCAGTACTTC. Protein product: CASSVGGGQGDYEQYF.

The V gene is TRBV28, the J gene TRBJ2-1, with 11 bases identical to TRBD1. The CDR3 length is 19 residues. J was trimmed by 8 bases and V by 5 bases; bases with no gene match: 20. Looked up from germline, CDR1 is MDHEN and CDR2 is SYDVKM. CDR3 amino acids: CASSIRNPGQGAWVDEQFF. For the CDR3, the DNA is TGTGCCAGCAGTATCAGGAATCCTGGACAGGGGGCGTGGGTCGATGAGCAGTTCTTC.

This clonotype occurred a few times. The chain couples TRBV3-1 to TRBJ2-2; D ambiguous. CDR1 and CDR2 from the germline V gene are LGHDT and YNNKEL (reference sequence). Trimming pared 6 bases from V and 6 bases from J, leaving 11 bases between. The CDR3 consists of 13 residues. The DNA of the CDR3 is TGTGCCAGCAGGGCAGCAGCTGCCGGGGAGCTGTTTTTT. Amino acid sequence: CASRAAAAGELFF.

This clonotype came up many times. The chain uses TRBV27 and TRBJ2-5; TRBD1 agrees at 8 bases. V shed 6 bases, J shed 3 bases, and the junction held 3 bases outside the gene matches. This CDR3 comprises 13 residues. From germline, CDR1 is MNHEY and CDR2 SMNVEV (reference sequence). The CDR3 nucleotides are TGTGCCAGCAGCCGGACAGGGAAAGAGACCCAGTACTTC. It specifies CASSRTGKETQYF.

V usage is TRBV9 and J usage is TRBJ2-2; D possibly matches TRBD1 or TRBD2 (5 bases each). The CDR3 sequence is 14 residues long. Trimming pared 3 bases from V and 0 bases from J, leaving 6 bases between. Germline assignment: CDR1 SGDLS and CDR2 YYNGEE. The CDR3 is CASSAGPNTGELFF. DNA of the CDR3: TGTGCCAGCAGCGCGGGACCGAACACCGGGGAGCTGTTTTTT.

The CDR3 here is CASRAGTGIGNEQFF. The CDR3 DNA sequence: TGTGCCAGCAGAGCCGGGACAGGGATCGGGAATGAGCAGTTCTTC. This chain links TRBV6-1 with TRBJ2-1; 9 bases line up with TRBD1. The V and J ends lost 6 bases and 7 bases, in that order; junction bases with no gene match: 10. This CDR3 is 15 amino acids long. Germline assignment: CDR1 MNHNS and CDR2 SASEGT.

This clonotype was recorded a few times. The CDR3 loop is CASSSDLSGLEKLFF. The CDR3, as DNA: TGTGCCAGCAGTTCGGACCTATCCGGTCTTGAAAAACTGTTTTTT. V and J are TRBV6-2 or TRBV6-3 and TRBJ1-4, with D unresolved. V lost 4 bases and J 7 bases, leaving 16 bases between the germline ends. The V gene's germline CDR1 is MNHEY and CDR2 SVGEGT. The CDR3 runs to 15 residues.

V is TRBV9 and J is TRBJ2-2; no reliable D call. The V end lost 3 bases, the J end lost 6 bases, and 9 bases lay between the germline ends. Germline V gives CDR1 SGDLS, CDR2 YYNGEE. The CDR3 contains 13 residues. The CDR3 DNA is TGTGCCAGCAGCGCCGGGTCGTCCGGGGAGCTGTTTTTT. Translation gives CASSAGSSGELFF.

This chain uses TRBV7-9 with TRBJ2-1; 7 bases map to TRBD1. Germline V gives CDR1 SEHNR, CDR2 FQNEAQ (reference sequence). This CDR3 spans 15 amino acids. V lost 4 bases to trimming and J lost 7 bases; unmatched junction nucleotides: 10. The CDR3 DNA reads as TGTGCCAGCAGCTCCAGGGGGAGATTAATAAATGAGCAGTTCTTC. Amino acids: CASSSRGRLINEQFF. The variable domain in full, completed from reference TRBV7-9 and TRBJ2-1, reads DTGVSQNPRHKITKRGQNVTFRCDPISEHNRLYWYRQTLGQGPEFLTYFQNEAQLEKSRLLSDRFSAERPKGSFSTLEIQRTEQGDSAMYLCASSSRGRLINEQFFGPGTRLTVL.

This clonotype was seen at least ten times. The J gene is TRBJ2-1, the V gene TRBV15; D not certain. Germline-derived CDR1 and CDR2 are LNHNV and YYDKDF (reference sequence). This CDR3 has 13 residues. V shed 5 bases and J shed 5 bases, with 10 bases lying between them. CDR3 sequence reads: CATSPRTNNEQFF. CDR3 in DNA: TGTGCCACCAGCCCGCGGACCAACAATGAGCAGTTCTTC.

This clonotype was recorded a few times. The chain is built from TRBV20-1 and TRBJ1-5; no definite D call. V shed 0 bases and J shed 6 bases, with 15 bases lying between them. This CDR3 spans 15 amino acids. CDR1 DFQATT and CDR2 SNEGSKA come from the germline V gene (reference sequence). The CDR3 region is CSARDSSPGGQPQHF. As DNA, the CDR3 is TGCAGTGCTAGAGATTCTTCCCCGGGCGGTCAGCCCCAGCATTTT.

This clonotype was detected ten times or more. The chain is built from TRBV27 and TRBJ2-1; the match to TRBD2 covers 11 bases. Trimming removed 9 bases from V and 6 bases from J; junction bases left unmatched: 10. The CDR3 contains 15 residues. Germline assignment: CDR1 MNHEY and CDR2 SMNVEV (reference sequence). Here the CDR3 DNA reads TGTGCCAGTACGAGAAGACTAGCGGGACTCAATGAGCAGTTCTTC. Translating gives CASTRRLAGLNEQFF.

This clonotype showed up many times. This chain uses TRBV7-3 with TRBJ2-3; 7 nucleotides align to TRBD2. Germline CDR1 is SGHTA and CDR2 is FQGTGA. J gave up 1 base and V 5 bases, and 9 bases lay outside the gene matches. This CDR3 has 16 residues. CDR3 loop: CASSLRGTIGTDTQYF. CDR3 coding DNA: TGTGCCAGCAGCCTACGAGGGACTATAGGCACAGATACGCAGTATTTT. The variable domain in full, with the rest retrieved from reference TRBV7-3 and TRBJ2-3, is GAGVSQTPSNKVTEKGKYVELRCDPISGHTALYWYRQSLGQGPEFLIYFQGTGAADDSGLPNDRFFAVRPEGSVSTLKIQRTERGDSAVYLCASSLRGTIGTDTQYFGPGTRLTVL.

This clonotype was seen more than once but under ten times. CDR3 in DNA: TGTGCCAGCAGGAGGGGGTACCAGGGGAACACTGAAGCTTTCTTT. This sequence encodes CASRRGYQGNTEAFF. The V gene is TRBV12-3 or TRBV12-4, the J gene TRBJ1-1; tentatively, D is TRBD1 (6 bases). The CDR3 loop spans 15 amino acids. Trimming removed 6 bases at V and 1 base at J, with 15 bases between.

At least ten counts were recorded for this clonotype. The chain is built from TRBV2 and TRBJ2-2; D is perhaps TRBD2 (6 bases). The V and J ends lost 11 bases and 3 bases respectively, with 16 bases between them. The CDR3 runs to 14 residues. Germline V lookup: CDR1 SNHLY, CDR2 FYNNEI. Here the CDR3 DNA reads TGTGCCCACCGGGGGACCCTCGACACCGGGGAGCTGTTTTTT. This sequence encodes CAHRGTLDTGELFF.

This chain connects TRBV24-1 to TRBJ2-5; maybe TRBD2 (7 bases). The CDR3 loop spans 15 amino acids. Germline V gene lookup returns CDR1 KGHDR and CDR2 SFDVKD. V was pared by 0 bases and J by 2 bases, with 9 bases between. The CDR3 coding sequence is TGTGCCACCAGTGATTTGAAGGGGGGGCAAGAGACCCAGTACTTC. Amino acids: CATSDLKGGQETQYF.